Listed below are T cell receptor beta chains from one sample, sequenced in a study of blood T cell repertoires in COVID-19. Assay used: immunoSEQ multiplex PCR; TCRdb lists only in-frame clones, some missing. The data hold under 300,000 clones, with 85% to 90% observed a single time. The sample taken for sequencing was peripheral blood. The receptors come from a man aged 18 to 30 with active or convalescent COVID-19. Both conserved end residues are part of each CDR3. The D gene is left open where the match is weak. Clone size is given for some rows only: seen once, a few or many times, or a class if the clone is expanded.

>TRBV9|TRBD1|TRBJ1-2|-
TGTGCCAGCAACACAGGGGGCCCGTATGGCTACACCTTC
CASNTGGPYGYTF
>TRBV27|TRBD2|TRBJ2-1|-
TGTGCCAGCAGTTTACTCGTAGCGGGAGGGAGGGATGAGCAGTTCTTC
CASSLLVAGGRDEQFF
>TRBV27|-|TRBJ2-3|once
TGTGCCAGCAGTTTGTCGGGGTTAAGCACAGATACGCAGTATTTT
CASSLSGLSTDTQYF
>TRBV5-6|-|TRBJ2-7|-
TGTGCCAGCAGCCCGGGACTCTCCTACGAGCAGTACTTC
CASSPGLSYEQYF
>TRBV7-2|TRBD2|TRBJ2-3|-
TGTGCCAGCAGCCTCGCCGGGACTAAAGGGACAGATACGCAGTATTTT
CASSLAGTKGTDTQYF
>TRBV7-9|-|TRBJ2-7|-
TGTGCCAGCAGCGAGCAGGGGGGCGAGCAGTACTTC
CASSEQGGEQYF
>TRBV6-5|-|TRBJ1-1|-
TGTGCCAGCAGTTTTGGGAGTCTGAACACTGAAGCTTTCTTT
CASSFGSLNTEAFF
>TRBV4-2|TRBD1|TRBJ2-3|-
TGTGCCAGCAGCCTTGGGACAGGGGAAGATACGCAGTATTTT
CASSLGTGEDTQYF
>TRBV13|TRBD1|TRBJ1-2|-
TGTGCCAGCAGCCTTCAAGACAGGGGGCATAACACCTTC
CASSLQDRGHNTF
>TRBV7-3|TRBD2|TRBJ2-3|-
TGTGCCAGCAGCTCGGGACTAGCGGTACATGATACGCAGTATTTT
CASSSGLAVHDTQYF
>TRBV27|TRBD1|TRBJ2-7|-
TGTGCCAGCAGTTTATTTCGAACCACAGGGGAACTACCCTACGAGCAGTACTTC
CASSLFRTTGELPYEQYF
>TRBV6-2/TRBV6-3|-|TRBJ2-5|-
TGTGCCAGCAGTTACGGGGGCTTAGCTACGGAGACCCAGTACTTC
CASSYGGLATETQYF
>TRBV11-3|TRBD1|TRBJ2-5|-
TGTGCCAGCAGCTTAGGGTCGACAGGGGGTGCGGAGACCCAGTACTTC
CASSLGSTGGAETQYF
>TRBV29-1|TRBD1|TRBJ2-1|-
TGCAGCGTTGTCGGGGACAGGAGACACAATGAGCAGTTCTTC
CSVVGDRRHNEQFF
>TRBV10-2|-|TRBJ2-6|-
TGCGCCAGCATTGGGGGCGGTGGGGCCAACGTCCTGACTTTC
CASIGGGGANVLTF
>TRBV5-1|-|TRBJ2-7|-
TGCGCCAGCAGCTTTGATACCGGGAGAACCTACGAGCAGTACTTC
CASSFDTGRTYEQYF
>TRBV7-9|TRBD2|TRBJ2-2|few
TGTGCCAGCAGCTTAAGAAGCGGGAGTAACACCGGGGAGCTGTTTTTT
CASSLRSGSNTGELFF
>TRBV6-1|-|TRBJ2-3|-
TGTGCCAGCAGTGCCACTGTCCGACAGGGCACAGATACGCAGTATTTT
CASSATVRQGTDTQYF
>TRBV6-1|-|TRBJ1-3|-
TGTGCCAGCAGTGGCCGGGAACTGATCTCTGGAAACACCATATATTTT
CASSGRELISGNTIYF
>TRBV5-1|TRBD1|TRBJ2-7|-
TGCGCCAGCAGCTGGACAGGGGGCGACGAGCAGTACTTC
CASSWTGGDEQYF
>TRBV5-3|-|TRBJ1-1|-
TGTGCCAGAAGCTCCCGGCAGGGCGGAATGAACACTGAAGCTTTCTTT
CARSSRQGGMNTEAFF
>TRBV4-2|TRBD2|TRBJ2-7|few
TGTGCCAGCAGCCACTCCTTGGCGGGAGGGACCCGATCCTACGAGCAGTACTTC
CASSHSLAGGTRSYEQYF
>TRBV19|TRBD1|TRBJ1-5|once
TGTGCCAGTACGGGACAGGGTTGGAGCAATCAGCCCCAGCATTTT
CASTGQGWSNQPQHF
>TRBV5-6|-|TRBJ2-6|-
TGTGCCAGCAGCTTACGCAGGGATGGGTCTGGGGCCAACGTCCTGACTTTC
CASSLRRDGSGANVLTF
>TRBV11-3|TRBD2|TRBJ2-3|-
TGTGCCAGCAGCTCCACTAGCGGGTCGGTCGCAGATACGCAGTATTTT
CASSSTSGSVADTQYF
>TRBV4-1|-|TRBJ1-3|-
TGCGCCAGCAGCCAAGATGCGGGCAAAGGAAACACCATATATTTT
CASSQDAGKGNTIYF
>TRBV7-9|-|TRBJ1-6|-
TGTGCCAGCAGCTTAGAAGACAGAAATTCACCCCTCCACTTT
CASSLEDRNSPLHF
>TRBV6-1|-|TRBJ1-5|-
TGTGCCAGCAGTGAGGGAGGAGGTCAGCCCCAGCATTTT
CASSEGGGQPQHF
>TRBV5-4|-|TRBJ1-1|-
TGTGCCAGCAGCCGTAAGACAGGGAACACTGAAGCTTTCTTT
CASSRKTGNTEAFF
>TRBV30|TRBD1|TRBJ1-2|-
TGTGCCTGGAGTGAGACAGGGAGCTATGGCTACACCTTC
CAWSETGSYGYTF
>TRBV28|TRBD1|TRBJ1-2|-
TGTGCCAGCAGTTTGTTTTGGGGACAGGGATCTCTCTATGGCTACACCTTC
CASSLFWGQGSLYGYTF
>TRBV15|TRBD1|TRBJ2-5|-
TGTGCCACCAGCAGAGATAGAGGGGGCGTGAAGACCCAGTACTTC
CATSRDRGGVKTQYF
>TRBV5-1|TRBD2|TRBJ2-3|-
TGCGCCAGCACCTCAATAGCGGGAGCGGATACGCAGTATTTT
CASTSIAGADTQYF
>TRBV7-9|-|TRBJ2-5|-
TGTGCCAGCGAGCAGGCCCTAGAGACCCAGTACTTC
CASEQALETQYF
>TRBV28|-|TRBJ1-3|few
TGTGCCAATGGAATCCCGACAGTCACTGGAAACACCATATATTTT
CANGIPTVTGNTIYF
>TRBV5-5|-|TRBJ2-1|once
TGTGCCAGCAGCCCTCTAGTGTCTTCCTACAATGAGCAGTTCTTC
CASSPLVSSYNEQFF
>TRBV27|-|TRBJ1-5|-
TGTGCCAGCAGCCCCAAGGACATCCCAATTCAGCCCCAGCATTTT
CASSPKDIPIQPQHF
>TRBV3-1/TRBV3-2|-|TRBJ2-2|-
TGTGCCAGCAGCCAAGATCATGCCGGGGAGCTGTTTTTT
CASSQDHAGELFF
>TRBV29-1|-|TRBJ1-2|-
TGCAGCGTTGAAAGGGGAATCCCGGGCGGCTACACCTTC
CSVERGIPGGYTF
>TRBV7-9|-|TRBJ2-7|-
TGTGCCAGCAGCTTACGCCAGGGCTACTACGAGCAGTACTTC
CASSLRQGYYEQYF
>TRBV5-4|TRBD1|TRBJ1-3|few
TGTGCCAGCAGCGCAAATACCGGGACAGGGGGGAACACCATATATTTT
CASSANTGTGGNTIYF